These 13 T cell receptor beta chains originate from one sample sequenced in a study of monozygotic twins with inflammatory bowel disease (dated 2019 in TCRdb). To prepare the library, 5' RACE was applied. These reads were obtained on an Illumina HiSeq 2500. TCRdb reprocessed the reads and lists each CDR3 protein sequence as a single entry, with no DNA. The sample table on file contains a few hundred thousand distinct CDR3 sequences. The ten largest account for 2.4% of the sample. The source material was blood. All receptors come from a human donor with ulcerative colitis or Crohn's disease, or a healthy co-twin of an affected twin (not recorded which).

The J gene is TRBJ2-2, the V gene TRBV7-9; TCRdb indicates TRBD1, and absent DNA this call remains unverified. CDR1 is SEHNR and CDR2 is FQNEAQ in the germline V gene (reference sequence). This CDR3 is 14 amino acids long. The CDR3 sequence: CASSDRANTGELFF.

CDR3 amino acids: CASSDPYSETQYF. The rearrangement joins TRBV10-2 to TRBJ2-5. The germline V gene encodes CDR1 WSHSY and CDR2 SAAADI. CDR3 length equals 13 residues.

The chain recombines TRBV28 with TRBJ1-1; TCRdb's D call of TRBD1 is untestable without DNA. The CDR3 loop spans 17 amino acids. Germline loops: CDR1 MDHEN, CDR2 SYDVKM. The chain's CDR3 is CASSSNRDRDANTEAFF.

The chain carries TRBV7-2 and TRBJ2-3. The CDR3 is 15 amino acids. From germline, CDR1 is SGHTA and CDR2 FQGNSA. The CDR3 loop is CASSFQGTGTDTQYF.

CDR3 residues: CSAPRTAEGAQYF. The V and J genes are TRBV20-1 and TRBJ2-5; TCRdb outputs TRBD1, but without DNA this stays unchecked. The CDR3 has 13 amino acids. Germline assignment: CDR1 DFQATT and CDR2 SNEGSKA (reference sequence).

The chain combines TRBV4-3 with TRBJ1-6; the D call of TRBD1 rests on TCRdb alone, since no DNA is present to check it. The CDR3 is 17 residues long. Germline V gives CDR1 LGHNA, CDR2 YSLEER. The CDR3 protein is CASSQEQGWPYNSPLHF.

The chain combines TRBV7-8 with TRBJ1-4. The CDR3 contains 15 residues. Germline V gives CDR1 SGHVS, CDR2 FQNEAQ. The CDR3 sequence is CASSLSSVPNEKLFF.

The genes are TRBV7-9 and TRBJ2-5; TCRdb picks TRBD1, but there is no DNA to check that call. CDR1 and CDR2 from the germline V gene are SEHNR and FQNEAQ (reference sequence). This CDR3 contains 15 residues. The CDR3 is CASSSPRGLQETQYF.

This sequence joins TRBV7-9 and TRBJ1-5. Germline V CDR1 and CDR2: SEHNR, FQNEAQ (reference sequence). The CDR3 has 16 amino acids. CDR3: CASSLDEGPMEQPQHF.

CDR3 protein: CATSGKLAGVLDEQFF. V and J are TRBV24-1 and TRBJ2-1; TCRdb gives TRBD2 as the D gene, but with no DNA this cannot be confirmed. The CDR3 covers 16 residues. Germline V gene sequence: CDR1 KGHDR, CDR2 SFDVKD.

The rearrangement links TRBV18 to TRBJ1-5. This CDR3 has 13 amino acids. Germline V gene sequence: CDR1 KGHSH, CDR2 LQKENI. CDR3 amino acids: CASSPTTDQPQHF.

The genes are TRBV7-6 and TRBJ2-5; TCRdb reports TRBD1, a call that lacks DNA to check it against. The CDR3 loop spans 14 amino acids. Germline assignment: CDR1 SGHVS and CDR2 FNYEAQ. The CDR3 here is CASSPRGSQETQYF.

The genes are TRBV5-1 and TRBJ1-1; TCRdb proposes TRBD1, but this gene call is untestable without DNA. CDR1 is SGHRS and CDR2 is YFSETQ in the germline V gene. The CDR3 runs to 15 residues. This CDR3 is CASSLRVQGNTEAFF.